This TCR beta chain stems from a study of blood T cell repertoires in COVID-19. Study context: Donors in the United States, Italy and Spain gave samples during acute or convalescent COVID-19.

The data were produced by immunoSEQ multiplex PCR, yet TCRdb's version contains in-frame clones alone and is incomplete. Of 350,000 to 450,000 clones in the sample, 85% were seen once. The CDR3 consists of 14 residues. Germline lookup yields CDR1 MGHRA and CDR2 YSYEKL. The V end was cut by 1 base, the J end by 4 bases, with 8 bases between. V is TRBV4-1 and J is TRBJ1-5, with a weak D call TRBD1 (5 bases). Sequenced input: peripheral blood. The clonotype originates from a woman between 18 and 29 years old with acute or convalescent COVID-19. The DNA for the CDR3 is TGCGCCAGCAGCCAAGTCCGGGGGAATCAGCCCCAGCATTTT. This gives the protein CASSQVRGNQPQHF.